A selection of T cell receptor beta chains follows, all from one sample in a study of T-cell memory formation after mild COVID-19. TCRdb passed the 5' RACE reads through MiXCR, listing each CDR3 protein once. Of approximately 400,000 distinct CDR3 sequences in the sample, more than 20% were seen once. Material for sequencing was PBMCs or a T cell subset sorted from them (not recorded which). These receptors came from an adult woman who had mild COVID-19 (a few samples of this study predate the infection). Cell type and time point are not known. CDR3s include the opening cysteine and the closing phenylalanine or tryptophan. The D gene is left open where the match is weak. Expanded clones get a size class; other rows say once, few or many, or leave the size out.

.,.,TRBV12-3/TRBV12-4,TRBJ2-7,CASSPSRRVEQYF,TGTGCCAGCAGCCCGTCAAGGAGGGTCGAGCAGTACTTC
.,.,TRBV20-1,TRBJ2-7,CSARFYGGQEQYF,TGCAGTGCTAGATTTTACGGGGGGCAGGAGCAGTACTTC
TRBD2,.,TRBV7-2,TRBJ2-1,CASRLTSGSDEQFF,TGTGCCAGCCGACTGACTAGCGGGAGCGATGAGCAGTTCTTC
.,.,TRBV12-3/TRBV12-4,TRBJ2-2,CASSTLGGLSTGELFF,TGTGCCAGCAGTACGTTGGGGGGCTTAAGCACCGGGGAGCTGTTTTTT
.,.,TRBV7-2,TRBJ2-3,CASSLRGARSTDTQYF,TGTGCCAGCAGCTTACGAGGCGCTCGAAGCACAGATACGCAGTATTTT
.,.,TRBV7-8,TRBJ1-1,CASSLAGYGTEAFF,TGTGCCAGCAGCTTAGCGGGTTACGGCACTGAAGCTTTCTTT
TRBD2,.,TRBV3-1,TRBJ2-5,CASSQDKGWGLRQPYQETQYF,TGTGCCAGCAGCCAAGATAAGGGGTGGGGACTACGTCAACCGTACCAAGAGACCCAGTACTTC
.,few,TRBV13,TRBJ2-3,CASSSVTGGNTDTQYF,TGTGCCAGCAGCTCGGTCACGGGGGGCAACACAGATACGCAGTATTTT
TRBD2,.,TRBV5-1,TRBJ2-1,CASSLAGVVGLAGGRGNEQFF,TGCGCCAGCAGCTTAGCCGGCGTGGTGGGACTAGCGGGGGGACGTGGGAATGAGCAGTTCTTC
TRBD1,few,TRBV15,TRBJ2-7,CATREQGSSYEQYF,TGTGCCACCAGGGAACAGGGGAGCTCCTACGAGCAGTACTTC
.,many,TRBV20-1,TRBJ1-1,CSARVPENTEAFF,TGCAGTGCTAGAGTCCCAGAGAACACTGAAGCTTTCTTT
.,.,TRBV24-1,TRBJ2-1,CATSDFGGKGPNEQFF,TGTGCCACCAGTGATTTCGGCGGCAAGGGGCCCAATGAGCAGTTCTTC
TRBD1,.,TRBV4-1,TRBJ1-4,CASSQEPGQGFATNEKLFF,TGCGCCAGCAGCCAAGAACCGGGACAGGGGTTTGCAACTAATGAAAAACTGTTTTTT
.,.,TRBV12-3/TRBV12-4,TRBJ1-1,CASRGLATEAFF,TGTGCCAGCAGGGGGCTTGCCACTGAAGCTTTCTTT
TRBD1,.,TRBV4-2,TRBJ1-1,CASSPDRGSPLEAFF,TGTGCCAGCAGCCCCGACAGGGGTTCCCCCCTTGAAGCTTTCTTT
.,.,TRBV4-3,TRBJ1-2,CASSQDTGLNYGYTF,TGCGCCAGCAGCCAAGATACAGGCCTAAACTATGGCTACACCTTC
.,.,TRBV7-8,TRBJ1-1,CASSLEFRGEVTEAFF,TGTGCCAGCAGCTTAGAATTTCGGGGGGAGGTCACTGAAGCTTTCTTT
TRBD2,.,TRBV27,TRBJ2-1,CASSRLAPYNEQFF,TGTGCCAGCAGTAGACTAGCCCCATACAATGAGCAGTTCTTC
TRBD1,few,TRBV12-3/TRBV12-4,TRBJ2-5,CASSIGRDRVWF,TGTGCCAGCAGTATAGGCCGGGACAGGGTATGGTTC
.,few,TRBV5-6,TRBJ1-6,CASSFRGKFLALHF,TGTGCCAGCAGCTTTCGGGGGAAATTTTTGGCCCTCCACTTT
TRBD1,.,TRBV20-1,TRBJ1-2,CSARAGGQINYGYTF,TGCAGTGCACGGGCAGGGGGACAGATTAACTATGGCTACACCTTC
.,once,TRBV7-9,TRBJ1-1,CASSPGSRTTNTEAFF,TGTGCCAGCAGCCCAGGAAGCAGGACAACGAACACTGAAGCTTTCTTT
.,.,TRBV4-1,TRBJ2-5,CASSQGLREETQYF,TGCGCCAGCAGCCAAGGACTACGGGAAGAGACCCAGTACTTC
.,many,TRBV20-1,TRBJ1-3,CSAPPGAHRRDTIYF,TGCAGTGCCCCTCCCGGGGCGCACCGTCGAGACACCATATATTTT
.,few,TRBV7-6,TRBJ2-5,CASSPQGEETQYF,TGTGCCAGCAGCCCACAGGGAGAAGAGACCCAGTACTTC
TRBD1,.,TRBV12-3/TRBV12-4,TRBJ2-3,CASSFPQGQGQVGDTQYF,TGTGCCAGCAGTTTTCCCCAGGGACAGGGGCAGGTTGGAGATACGCAGTATTTT
.,few,TRBV6-2/TRBV6-3,TRBJ2-3,CASKFGAGSDTQYF,TGTGCCAGCAAGTTCGGTGCGGGATCAGATACGCAGTATTTT
.,.,TRBV24-1,TRBJ2-3,CATSAQPGDTQYF,TGTGCCACCAGTGCCCAACCGGGGGATACGCAGTATTTT
.,.,TRBV29-1,TRBJ2-2,CSADTGSGELFF,TGCAGCGCTGATACAGGGTCCGGGGAGCTGTTTTTT
TRBD2,.,TRBV12-3/TRBV12-4,TRBJ2-2,CASTVSGGAGELFF,TGTGCCAGCACCGTTAGCGGGGGGGCAGGGGAGCTGTTTTTT
TRBD1,few,TRBV11-2,TRBJ2-1,CASSPRDSEYEQFF,TGTGCCAGCAGCCCCCGGGACAGCGAATATGAGCAGTTCTTC
.,.,TRBV4-1,TRBJ2-7,CASSQGGPSRYYEQYF,TGCGCCAGCAGCCAAGGGGGACCCTCAAGGTACTACGAGCAGTACTTC
.,few,TRBV12-3/TRBV12-4,TRBJ2-5,CASSHENRDRGETQYF,TGTGCCAGCAGTCACGAGAACAGGGATAGGGGAGAGACCCAGTACTTC
.,few,TRBV7-9,TRBJ2-7,CASSLAELYEQYF,TGTGCCAGCAGCTTAGCGGAGCTGTACGAGCAGTACTTC
.,.,TRBV14,TRBJ2-1,CASSHWTAYNEQFF,TGTGCCAGCAGCCATTGGACAGCATACAATGAGCAGTTCTTC
.,.,TRBV18,TRBJ2-3,CASSPGQLRTDTQYF,TGTGCCAGCTCACCAGGACAGTTAAGGACAGATACGCAGTATTTT
.,few,TRBV11-2,TRBJ1-3,CASSLVTSGSSSGNTIYF,TGTGCCAGCAGCTTAGTGACCTCCGGGAGCAGCTCTGGAAACACCATATATTTT
.,.,TRBV18,TRBJ2-3,CASSPPAGRGGTDTQYF,TGTGCCAGCTCACCACCGGCCGGGAGAGGTGGCACAGATACGCAGTATTTT
.,.,TRBV20-1,TRBJ2-7,CSARRGAGEQYF,TGCAGTGCTAGAAGGGGTGCGGGGGAGCAGTACTTC
.,.,TRBV6-2/TRBV6-3,TRBJ1-1,CASSLHRAEAFF,TGTGCCAGCAGTCTTCACAGAGCTGAAGCTTTCTTT